This TCR beta chain was captured in a study of T cells in Graves' hyperthyroidism and ophthalmopathy. Looking at the study overall: Peripheral blood was drawn at first diagnosis, prior to all treatment. Study-level findings and limits: In blood, most of the thyroid clonotypes expanded above 0.001 were also present.

There were TCR beta CDR3 regions amplified from RNA transcripts. HTBI primers drove first-round RT-PCR of the TCR CDR3. One entry per CDR3 protein results from TCRdb running MiXCR on the multiplex PCR reads. The repertoire holds roughly 380,000 distinct CDR3 sequences, 19% seen once, with approximately 4% in the top ten. When ophthalmopathy did not progress within 18 months, Graves' hyperthyroidism was considered stable. The diagnostic basis comprised clinical symptoms, serum thyroxine and TRAb, thyroid ultrasound and orbital computed tomography. Turning to this clonotype: Its antigen is unidentified.

Germline V gene data show CDR1 as LNHDA and CDR2 as SQIVND (reference sequence). V gave up 2 bases and J gave up 4 bases, with 17 bases separating them. The CDR3 spans 16 residues. The material sequenced was blood. The TCR was taken from a young woman with Graves' hyperthyroidism. The chain recombines TRBV19 with TRBJ1-1; D not certain. The CDR3 DNA reads as TGTGCCAGTAGTATAACCCTGAGGGTCCCGGTCACTGAAGCTTTCTTT. Its protein product is CASSITLRVPVTEAFF.